This paragraph covers one T cell receptor beta chain sequence. This receptor's antigen is unknown. No base quality values were provided; no much bigger clone lies one nucleotide off. These data originate in a study of cytomegalovirus exposure and HLA in healthy donors (dated 2017 in TCRdb). With respect to the entire study: An earlier analysis of approximately 600 of the donors reported 276 Gb of sequence data and 117 million unique TCR beta sequences from roughly 180 million T cells. Among about 400 genotyped donors of the cohort, an average of roughly 230,000 unique TCR beta nucleotide sequences was sequenced per donor, of which 15% to 20% were non-productive. Every discovery cohort repertoire had been produced on one sequencing platform. A later analysis re-examined previously published TCR beta repertoires from several hundred donors and added high-resolution HLA genotyping to investigate patterns of TCR occurrence. To decide whether each TCR beta V gene segment behaved as functional or pseudogenic, an earlier analysis of some 580 of the donors relied on high-throughput TCR beta sequencing. Among the roughly 390 genotyped donors, approximately 76% belonged to the genetic ancestry cluster associated with self-reported Caucasian donors. The study aimed to test whether cataloging public T cell receptors could reveal signatures of past pathogen exposure. An early release covering roughly 600 HLA-typed donors comprised approximately 300 gigabases of sequencing data and tens of millions of unique TCR sequences. About five DR-DQ haplotypes were treated as single units for association and clustering because of strong linkage in the cohort. The study combined high-throughput TCR immunosequencing, statistical association of individual TCRs with disease status, and machine learning to predict cytomegalovirus infection status. Rather than drawing on any new phenotypic data, the later analysis identified candidate immune exposures from TCR beta sequences and the way those sequences occurred across donors. A separate validation cohort of approximately 120 different subjects was used in addition to the roughly 670-subject first cohort. A later genetic analysis took genome-wide SNP genotypes for about 60% of the roughly 670 donors and used that subset as a discovery cohort. Donor age, sex, ethnicity and CMV serostatus were collected together with the repertoire data. The number of donors typed differed by locus, with roughly 620-630 for A, B, C, DRB1 and DQB1, approximately 500 for DQA1, 600 to 610 for DPA1, and some 440 for DPB1. The study used immunosequencing to profile the T cell repertoires of approximately 640 subjects and linked those repertoires to cytomegalovirus serostatus. HLA typing included class I and class II loci at four-digit resolution.

What the research found in general, with its limitations: Most TCR sequences were observed very rarely across donors, whereas some public TCRs were present in many individuals. HLA typing was unavailable for some donors at each locus, so association tests used only the typed subset. Sequencing depth was assumed to be roughly uniform across donors in the presence/absence analyses, though that assumption may not hold. A cluster of highly shared sequence variants was judged likely to represent a technical artifact of the sequencing pipeline. In a later analysis, most CMV-associated TCR beta chains were found to appear HLA-restricted, with HLA associations seemingly driven largely by CMV exposure. Correlated functional status among segregating V segments might reflect linkage disequilibrium, but an unknown experimental factor could not be ruled out. Because counts were too low, 15 to 20 rarely observed V segments, including chromosome 9 orphons, were excluded from the earlier analysis of around 640 of the donors. In a later analysis, HLA-associated TCR beta chains were found to be more clonally expanded and to have lower generation probabilities than equally common non-associated chains. The authors suggested that the approach could potentially be extended to other disease states and immunological phenotypes. According to a later analysis, parvovirus B19, influenza, CMV and Epstein-Barr virus appeared linked to several top co-occurrence clusters. In a later genetic analysis, a missense DCLRE1C variant was associated with V-gene and J-gene trimming of TCR beta chains, and the association was replicated in an independent cohort. At a false discovery rate of 0.05, a later analysis linked around 15,000 TCR beta sequences to specific HLA alleles. In vitro tests confirmed that a few of the cytomegalovirus-associated TCR beta chains recognize cytomegalovirus antigens. A further reported finding was that TCR beta sequences accurately predicted the HLA-A and HLA-B alleles for most subjects in the first cohort. Assigning TCR associations to individual alleles was difficult when HLA alleles, especially DR and DQ, strongly co-occurred. In both the original and validation cohorts, the classifier was reported to diagnose cytomegalovirus status with high specificity and sensitivity. Because the 87-base-pair reads could not distinguish some IMGT-functional V segments, including TRBV6-2 and TRBV6-3, those segments were excluded. In an earlier analysis of under 600 of the donors, most TCR beta V segments were observed in productive rearrangements about 87% or about 30% of the time, broadly matching IMGT annotations. In the study, approximately 150 TCR beta chains were listed as associated with cytomegalovirus. Only TCR beta chains were sequenced in this cohort, and the absence of alpha or paired-chain data limited detectable features. In a later analysis, TCR association rates were found to vary across HLA loci, with the most associated TCRs seen for DRB1 alleles and the fewest for HLA-C alleles. According to a later genetic analysis, donors in an Asian-associated ancestry cluster had fewer N-insertions in productive TCRs than the roughly 700-donor mean. The only immune exposure information available for the cohort was CMV serostatus.

The cohort consisted of more than 650 healthy bone marrow donors. Cohort members were all nominally healthy when sampled, although unrecorded immune exposures were likely present. The donor was CMV seronegative and was included in the group of a few hundred seronegative cohort members. A peripheral blood sample was provided by each donor, and peripheral blood mononuclear cells were used for TCR beta sequencing. The Qiagen DNeasy Blood Extraction Kit was used to extract genomic DNA from the blood cell samples. Receptor libraries were prepared by the immunoSEQ multiplex PCR assay. For the multiplex PCR, a mixture combining 60 forward primers for TCR Vbeta segments and 13 reverse primers for TCR Jbeta segments was used. The CDR3 region of rearranged TCR beta genes was amplified from genomic DNA by a multiplex PCR assay. The Illumina HiSeq System was used to sequence the amplified TCR beta libraries as 87-base-pair reads. In the authors' own workflow: A later analysis tallied around 82 million unique TCR beta chains across the 550 to 850 repertoires, and about 10 million of those chains were shared by two or more donors. A nearest-neighbor algorithm error-corrected the raw reads and collapsed the reads into unique sequences, merging closely related sequences to remove PCR and sequencing errors. Alignment of CDR3 sequences to IMGT reference sequences was used to assign V, D and J gene segments. For a sequence to be retained, a match of at least six nucleotides to both a V gene segment and a J gene segment was required. A rearrangement was called productive if the CDR3 had no stop codons and remained in frame with V and J, and every other rearrangement was called non-productive. Following IMGT convention, CDR3 was defined as the stretch from the second conserved V-encoded cysteine to the conserved J-encoded phenylalanine. The earlier analysis of about 610 of the donors excluded any sequence lacking an unambiguous match to a single V gene segment. In an earlier analysis of approximately 610 of the donors, V segments were called functional above 56.7% productive rearrangements and were called segregating when the between-donor standard deviation exceeded 5%. A statistical classification framework was built for diagnosing cytomegalovirus status from the catalog of TCR beta chain sequences. A later analysis assigned V and J genes by comparing TCR nucleotide sequences with IMGT/GENE-DB human TR gene sequences. A later analysis assigned CDR3 sequences and most-parsimonious VDJ recombination scenarios with the TCRdist pipeline. In a later analysis, every TCR beta chain was defined by the combination of its CDR3 amino acid sequence and its V-gene family, and reads without a unique V-gene family were dropped. A later analysis removed several hundred highly shared, low-generation-probability nucleotide sequences to deal with suspected cross-contamination and a sequencing artifact. In a later analysis, a clonal expansion index was calculated for each public chain from normalized within-repertoire ranks of inferred template counts. A later analysis computed generation probabilities with a VDJ recombination model fitted to out-of-frame rearrangements, and checked the results against IGoR. A later analysis scored TCR-TCR, TCR-HLA and TCR-CMV co-occurrence with hypergeometric tests, applying a repertoire-size bias correction to TCR pairs. False discovery rates were estimated in a later analysis by permuting HLA or CMV assignments 20 times. In a later analysis, co-occurring TCRs were grouped with DBSCAN, and TCRdist sequence similarity was added when clustering was performed within HLA-allele-positive subsets. For co-occurrence clustering, repertoires with fewer than 30,000 or more than 120,000 public chains were excluded, along with a handful of repertoires with anomalous nucleotide sharing. TCRdb re-hosts the immuneACCESS table, in-frame sequences only. Its copies lack some clones; in the studies checked, an unresolved V gene accounts for under half of them, and the cause for the rest is not known. V and J calls and clone size are copied from that table; D and trimming were computed from the DNA. In this sample the table shows 150,000 to 200,000 clones, 70% to 90% of which occur a single time. The ten top clones hold 1.5% to 2% of the sample.

In the germline V gene, CDR1 corresponds to ENHRY and CDR2 to SYGVKD. There are 15 amino acids in the CDR3, from cysteine to phenylalanine inclusive. Left in the record is the CDR3 DNA by itself, 45 bases read in frame from the first base. The junction shows trimming of 11 bases on V and 3 bases on J, and the gene matches do not reach 8 bases of it. This receptor was obtained from a woman aged 18-29 years in good health and CMV-seronegative. The V gene is TRBV10-3 and the J gene is TRBJ2-2; a stretch of 11 junction bases matches TRBD1. The sequencing input was PBMCs. The CDR3 sequence is CASRTGGTDTGELFF. The DNA sequence is TGTGCCTCCAGGACAGGGGGCACGGACACCGGGGAGCTGTTTTTT.